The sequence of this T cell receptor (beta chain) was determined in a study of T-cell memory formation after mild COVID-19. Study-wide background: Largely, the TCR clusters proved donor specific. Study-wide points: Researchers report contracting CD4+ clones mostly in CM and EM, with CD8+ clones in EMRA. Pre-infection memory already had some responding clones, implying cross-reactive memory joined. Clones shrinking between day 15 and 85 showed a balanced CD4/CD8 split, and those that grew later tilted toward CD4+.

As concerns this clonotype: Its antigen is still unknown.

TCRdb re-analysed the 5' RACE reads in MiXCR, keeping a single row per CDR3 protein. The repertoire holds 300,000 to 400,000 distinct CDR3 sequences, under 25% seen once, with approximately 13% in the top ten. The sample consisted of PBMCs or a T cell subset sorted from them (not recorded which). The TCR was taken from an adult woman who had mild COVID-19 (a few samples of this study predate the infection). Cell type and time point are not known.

CDR3 DNA: TGCGCCAGCAGCCAAGATTCCGGATACTCTGGAAACACCATATATTTT. This translates into CASSQDSGYSGNTIYF. V is TRBV4-1 and J is TRBJ1-3; D not certain. Trimming took off 0 bases at V and 0 bases at J, with 9 bases between the two ends. This CDR3 region has 16 residues. Germline V gene data show CDR1 as MGHRA and CDR2 as YSYEKL.